This passage covers 5 T cell receptor beta chains from one sample sequenced in a study of CXCR3-negative and CXCR3-positive naive CD8 T cells. General observations from the study: CXCR3-positive naive cells had more hydrophobic TRB CDR3s than CXCR3-negative naive cells.

TRB cDNA libraries were made by UMI-labeled 5' RACE. TCRdb re-called the 5' RACE reads; every CDR3 protein appears as one record, without DNA. This sample's table reports 150,000 to 180,000 distinct CDR3 sequences. No antigen has been assigned to these receptors. Sequencing was performed on naive CXCR3+ CD8+ T cells from blood. Subset indicated: CD45RO-CCR7+CD27+CD95- naive CD8+ T cells expressing CXCR3 (TNR3+). The receptors were sampled from a human donor in good health. Some clones in this sample may be carry-over from other donors' samples.

CDR3 region: CASSLWALSGANVLTF. This chain joins TRBV7-8 and TRBJ2-6; there is no DNA to check the TCRdb D call of TRBD2. From germline, CDR1 is SGHVS and CDR2 FQNEAQ. This CDR3 is built from 16 residues.

The CDR3 reads CASSPGQGAAEAFF. The chain has TRBV28 and TRBJ1-1; TCRdb's D call, TRBD1, is unchecked because there is no DNA. This CDR3 is 14 amino acids long. Germline V lookup: CDR1 MDHEN, CDR2 SYDVKM.

The V and J genes are TRBV7-9 and TRBJ1-1; TCRdb calls TRBD1, which cannot be checked without DNA. Germline V gene data show CDR1 as SEHNR and CDR2 as FQNEAQ (reference sequence). This CDR3 is built from 14 residues. The CDR3 here is CASSLTGMNTEAFF.

The chain carries TRBV12-3 or TRBV12-4 and TRBJ2-5; TCRdb's D gene call, TRBD1, goes unchecked for lack of DNA. The CDR3 covers 15 residues. CDR3 in amino acids: CASSFARDAQETQYF.

This rearrangement joins TRBV12-3 or TRBV12-4 to TRBJ2-2. The CDR3 consists of 11 residues. The CDR3: CASMDTGELFF.